A single sample gave rise to the 12 T cell receptor beta chains below, sequenced in a study of tumor-infiltrating lymphocytes in primary liver carcinoma. Unsorted bulk tissue, roughly 19-33 mg of it, served as the source for co-extraction of RNA and DNA. Production of TCR beta cDNA used roughly 0.55 ug total RNA together with a constant-region primer. Slightly modified ARM-PCR with three nested multiplex PCR rounds yielded TCR beta libraries. TRBV1-TRBV30 forward and Cbeta reverse primers drove the first two approximately 10-cycle rounds. Via MiXCR, TCRdb re-called the multiplex PCR reads, giving one row per CDR3 protein. The sample has more than 100,000 distinct CDR3 sequences; approximately 68% are singletons. The sample taken for sequencing was tumor-adjacent normal liver tissue. Receptors were obtained from a woman in her sixties with primary liver carcinoma and hepatitis B virus infection.

As concerns this clonotype: Germline and junction disagree at one end, which may indicate a read error. V usage is TRBV29-1 and J usage is TRBJ2-1, with 7 nucleotides matching TRBD2. Germline CDR1 SQVTM, CDR2 ANQGSEA. The CDR3 is 15 amino acids. The CDR3 loop is CSVEWLADSYNEQFF. In DNA form, the CDR3 reads TGCAGTGTTGAATGGCTAGCGGATTCCTACAATGAGCAGTTCTTC.

V and J are TRBV30 and TRBJ2-1; D is unclear. CDR3 length: 13 residues. V gave up 4 bases and J gave up 6 bases, with 13 bases separating them. CDR1 GTSNPN and CDR2 SVGIG come from the germline V gene (reference sequence). CDR3 loop: CAWIERYRNEQFF. CDR3 sequence (DNA): TGTGCCTGGATTGAGAGGTACCGCAATGAGCAGTTCTTC.

Only one count was recorded for this clonotype. At one boundary the junction diverges from the germline segment, which might be a read error. This sequence joins TRBV29-1 and TRBJ1-4; D remains unclear. The CDR3 is 12 amino acids. Germline V lookup: CDR1 SQVTM, CDR2 ANQGSEA. CDR3 protein: CSLRPVREKLLF. In DNA, the CDR3 is TGTAGCCTCAGACCCGTCCGGGAAAAACTGCTTTTT.

Many counts were recorded for this clonotype. The rearrangement uses TRBV12-3 or TRBV12-4 and TRBJ1-1; possibly TRBD1 for D (5 bases). Trimming stripped 4 bases from V and 5 bases from J, with 14 bases between. The CDR3 is made up of 14 amino acids. The CDR3 nucleotides read TGTGCCAGCAGTTCTTGGGGGGTAAGGACTGAAGCTTTCTTT. Protein sequence: CASSSWGVRTEAFF.

The rearrangement joins TRBV9 to TRBJ2-3; D is undetermined. The length of the CDR3 is 17 residues. Deletions cut 0 bases from V and 2 bases from J, with 16 bases between. The germline gives CDR1 SGDLS, CDR2 YYNGEE. The CDR3 spells CASSVDGKQSPTDTQYF. CDR3 nucleotides: TGTGCCAGCAGCGTAGATGGCAAACAGAGTCCCACAGATACGCAGTATTTT.

About this clonotype: The junction and the germline gene differ at one end; a read error may be behind it. The gene calls are TRBV6-1 and TRBJ2-6; tentative D call: TRBD1 (5 bases). Germline V gene data show CDR1 as MNHNS and CDR2 as SASEGT. The CDR3 loop spans 15 amino acids. In nucleotides, the CDR3 is TGTGACAGCAGCATGATGCGAACTGGGGCCAACCTCCTGACTTTC. Its translation is CDSSMMRTGANLLTF.

The J gene is TRBJ2-2, the V gene TRBV11-2; 10 nucleotides match TRBD2. The CDR3 is 19 residues long. The trim removed 5 bases at V and 9 bases at J, leaving 21 bases unmatched. In germline, CDR1 is SGHAT, CDR2 FQNNGV. In nucleotides, the CDR3 is TGTGCCAGCAGCCCTGACCTCGGGACTAGCGAGATGGGGACCCGGGAGCTGTTTTTT. This translates into CASSPDLGTSEMGTRELFF. The full variable domain, in which reference TRBV11-2 and TRBJ2-2 provide the parts outside the CDR3, is EAGVAQSPRYKIIEKRQSVAFWCNPISGHATLYWYQQILGQGPKLLIQFQNNGVVDDSQLPKDRFSAERLKGVDSTLKIQPAKLEDSAVYLCASSPDLGTSEMGTRELFFGEGSRLTVL.

V is TRBV11-1 and J is TRBJ2-3; D may be TRBD2 (5 bases). Germline CDR1 SGHAT, CDR2 FQDESV (reference sequence). Trimming removed 6 bases from V and 2 bases from J, with 15 bases in between. This CDR3 has 15 amino acids. The chain's CDR3 is CASSFPRENTDTQYF. CDR3 DNA: TGTGCCAGCAGTTTCCCGAGGGAGAACACAGATACGCAGTATTTT.

The chain has TRBV4-1 and TRBJ1-2; D may be TRBD1 (5 bases). CDR1 is MGHRA and CDR2 is YSYEKL in the germline V gene. The CDR3 consists of 17 residues. For the CDR3, the DNA is TGCGACAACAGCCAAGATGGGGCAGGGAGAGGTGACTATGGCTACACCTTC. It encodes CDNSQDGAGRGDYGYTF.

Concerning this clonotype: One end of the junction fails to match germline, which may point to a read error. The chain combines TRBV6-1 with TRBJ2-1; D is possibly TRBD2 (5 bases). CDR3 length: 14 residues. Per the germline V gene, CDR1 is MNHNS and CDR2 is SASEGT. The CDR3 here is CVSSDQEDLGEQFF. CDR3 nucleotide sequence: TGTGTCAGCAGTGATCAGGAGGACCTAGGTGAGCAGTTCTTC.

Turning to this clonotype: The CDR3 does not end in the conserved phenylalanine or tryptophan, so this is likely a read error. The limits of the CDR3 on the DNA are not certain, so only TCRdb's listed CDR3 is given. The chain couples TRBV11-2 to TRBJ2-7; the table assigns TRBD2, which was not confirmed against the DNA. In germline, CDR1 is SGHAT, CDR2 FQNNGV. The CDR3 sequence runs 11 residues, both termini included. CDR3 region: CVSSSASSLEY.

On this clonotype: A junction boundary mismatches the germline segment, possibly from a read error. The chain combines TRBV2 with TRBJ2-1; 9 bases map to TRBD2. This CDR3 is 16 amino acids long. The V gene's germline CDR1 is SNHLY and CDR2 FYNNEI. CDR3 DNA: TGTGCCAGCAGTAAAGCGCTTAGCGGGAGCGACAATGAGCAGTTCTTC. Translation: CASSKALSGSDNEQFF.